These 26 T cell receptor beta chains came from one sample sequenced in a study of blood T cell repertoires in COVID-19. TCRdb keeps only in-frame clones here, not all; method: immunoSEQ multiplex PCR. The table includes a few hundred thousand clones, 85% to 90% detected once. Sequenced input: PBMCs or T cells enriched from blood (not recorded which). All receptors come from a woman aged 30 to 39 who had recovered from COVID-19.

The genes are TRBV6-2 or TRBV6-3 and TRBJ2-3, with 11 bases identical to TRBD2. The ends lost 2 bases at V and 4 bases at J; junction bases unmatched: 14. Germline V gene data show CDR1 as MNHEY and CDR2 as SVGEGT. The CDR3 sequence is 19 residues long. The CDR3 DNA reads as TGTGCCAGCAGTTACCCTGGGACTAGCGGCTTTAGGGGGGCAGATACGCAGTATTTT. This sequence encodes CASSYPGTSGFRGADTQYF.

This chain joins TRBV3-1 (or the pseudogene TRBV3-2) and TRBJ2-5; possible D gene TRBD2, 5 bases. Trimming removed 0 bases from V and 6 bases from J, with 26 bases in between. Germline CDR1 is LGHDT and CDR2 is YNNKEL (reference sequence). The CDR3 runs 19 residues. CDR3: CASSQDLLIPRGIRKTQYF. The CDR3 DNA reads TGTGCCAGCAGCCAAGATTTATTGATCCCTCGGGGTATTCGGAAGACCCAGTACTTC.

The V and J genes are TRBV27 and TRBJ1-1; tentative D call: TRBD1 (5 bases). This CDR3 has 15 residues. Germline lookup yields CDR1 MNHEY and CDR2 SMNVEV (reference sequence). Trimming stripped 2 bases from V and 5 bases from J, with 15 bases between. This chain's CDR3 is CASSLTGTGGTEAFF. CDR3 sequence (DNA): TGTGCCAGCAGTTTAACGGGGACGGGAGGGACTGAAGCTTTCTTT.

A note on this clone: A junction boundary mismatches the germline segment, possibly from a read error. This chain links TRBV27 with TRBJ2-1; no firm D call. There are 13 residues in the CDR3. The V gene's germline CDR1 is MNHEY and CDR2 SMNVEV (reference sequence). CDR3 coding DNA: TGTGCCAGCAGTTTATCGATTCGTGCAGTATTGATCTTC. It specifies CASSLSIRAVLIF.

This clone was detected a few times. The chain carries TRBV20-1 and TRBJ2-3; the match to TRBD2 covers 7 bases. J gave up 6 bases and V 3 bases, and 9 bases lay outside the gene matches. CDR1 DFQATT and CDR2 SNEGSKA come from the germline V gene (reference sequence). There are 14 residues in the CDR3. This chain's CDR3 is CSASSGGSRDTQYF. The CDR3, as DNA: TGCAGTGCTAGTTCGGGCGGGAGTAGGGATACGCAGTATTTT.

V gene TRBV4-3 combines with J gene TRBJ1-6; maybe TRBD1 (6 bases). The germline gives CDR1 LGHNA, CDR2 YSLEER. Trimming pared 2 bases from V and 7 bases from J, leaving 15 bases between. This CDR3 is 16 amino acids long. CDR3 bases: TGCGCCAGCAGCCAATTTCACCGGGACACCAATTCACCCCTCCACTTT. It translates to CASSQFHRDTNSPLHF.

This chain joins TRBV27 and TRBJ1-2; TRBD1 agrees at 7 bases. V lost 5 bases to trimming and J lost 7 bases; unmatched junction nucleotides: 4. This CDR3 is built from 12 residues. Germline V gene sequence: CDR1 MNHEY, CDR2 SMNVEV (reference sequence). CDR3 region: CASSPRQGGYTF. CDR3 in DNA: TGTGCCAGCAGTCCCAGACAGGGTGGCTACACCTTC.

The V and J genes are TRBV13 and TRBJ2-3, with D perhaps TRBD2 (6 bases). Germline lookup yields CDR1 PRHDT and CDR2 FYEKMQ (reference sequence). V was clipped by 1 base and J by 5 bases, with 10 bases between them. CDR3 length: 14 amino acids. Here the CDR3 DNA reads TGTGCCAGCAGCTTAGCACTAGCTGAAGATACGCAGTATTTT. This gives the protein CASSLALAEDTQYF.

The chain uses TRBV13 and TRBJ1-1, with D perhaps matching TRBD1 (5 bases). The length of the CDR3 is 13 residues. In germline, CDR1 is PRHDT, CDR2 FYEKMQ (reference sequence). The V and J ends lost 2 bases and 11 bases respectively, with 15 bases between them. The CDR3 sequence: CASSLPGQWMAFF. CDR3 sequence (DNA): TGTGCCAGCAGCTTACCAGGGCAATGGATGGCTTTCTTT.

The chain has TRBV7-2 and TRBJ1-6, with D possibly matching TRBD1 (5 bases). The germline V gene encodes CDR1 SGHTA and CDR2 FQGNSA. The length of the CDR3 is 17 residues. Trimming removed 5 bases from V and 3 bases from J, with 17 bases in between. The CDR3 region has the DNA TGTGCCAGCAGCCATGGGGGGTCCAGGAGCTATAATTCACCCCTCCACTTT. It is translated as CASSHGGSRSYNSPLHF.

The chain joins TRBV18 to TRBJ2-1; 10 bases match TRBD1. The germline gives CDR1 KGHSH, CDR2 LQKENI. The CDR3 runs to 19 residues. Trimming took 3 bases from V and 0 from J; bases not matched to a gene: 11. The CDR3 DNA reads TGTGCCAGCTCACCGGACAGGGGGGCGTCCTCCAGCTCCTACAATGAGCAGTTCTTC. Translation gives CASSPDRGASSSSYNEQFF.

CDR3 region: CASSYVEHSNTEAFF. CDR3 coding DNA: TGTGCCAGCAGTTACGTCGAGCACTCAAACACTGAAGCTTTCTTT. The gene calls are TRBV6-5 and TRBJ1-1; the D is unclear. The V gene lost 2 bases and the J gene lost 2 bases, with 12 bases spanning the gap. The CDR3 contains 15 residues. Germline values: CDR1 MNHEY, CDR2 SVGAGI.

The chain combines TRBV14 with TRBJ2-7, with D maybe TRBD1 (6 bases). From germline, CDR1 is SGHDN and CDR2 FVKESK. V shed 1 base and J shed 3 bases, with 13 bases lying between them. The CDR3 is 15 residues long. The CDR3, as DNA: TGTGCCAGCAGCCAAGTAGTCGGACAGTACTACGAGCAGTACTTC. This codes for CASSQVVGQYYEQYF.

The genes are TRBV7-9 and TRBJ1-1; D gene unclear. The CDR3 extends over 11 amino acids. The V gene lost 11 bases and the J gene lost 0 bases, with 7 bases spanning the gap. CDR1 is SEHNR and CDR2 is FQNEAQ in the germline V gene (reference sequence). The CDR3 sequence is CAGEVNTEAFF. CDR3 bases: TGTGCCGGAGAAGTGAACACTGAAGCTTTCTTT.

The J gene is TRBJ1-2, the V gene TRBV13; D ambiguous. The V gene's germline CDR1 is PRHDT and CDR2 FYEKMQ (reference sequence). V lost 6 bases and J lost 8, with 19 bases in between. The CDR3 runs 14 residues. Here the CDR3 DNA reads TGTGCCAGCAGGTTAAAAGCGGCAGGAAAAGGCTACACCTTC. It encodes CASRLKAAGKGYTF.

The chain is built from TRBV3-1 (or the pseudogene TRBV3-2) and TRBJ1-4; the D is unclear. V lost 4 bases and J lost 5, with 17 bases in between. This CDR3 has 16 residues. Per the germline V gene, CDR1 is LGHDT and CDR2 is YNNKEL (reference sequence). The CDR3 DNA follows: TGTGCCAGCAGCCCGACCGGAGGAGGATCAAATGAAAAACTGTTTTTT. As protein: CASSPTGGGSNEKLFF.

The V call is TRBV19, the J call TRBJ1-4; D is perhaps TRBD1 (5 bases). Per the germline V gene, CDR1 is LNHDA and CDR2 is SQIVND (reference sequence). The CDR3 covers 18 residues. V was clipped by 0 bases and J by 11 bases, with 25 bases between them. In DNA, the CDR3 is TGTGCCAGTAGTATAGAAAGTTTGGGGGGGATGAAAATGAAGAAACTGTTTTTT. This translates into CASSIESLGGMKMKKLFF. The full variable domain, rest sourced from reference TRBV19 and TRBJ1-4, is DGGITQSPKYLFRKEGQNVTLSCEQNLNHDAMYWYRQDPGQGLRLIYYSQIVNDFQKGDIAEGYSVSREKKESFPLTVTSAQKNPTAFYLCASSIESLGGMKMKKLFFGSGTQLSVL.

V usage is TRBV19 and J usage is TRBJ1-5; TRBD1 might be the D (5 bases). This CDR3 has 15 residues. Germline V gives CDR1 LNHDA, CDR2 SQIVND (reference sequence). V was trimmed by 6 bases and J by 3 bases, leaving 15 bases between them. CDR3 in DNA: TGTGCCAGTAGCGGGGGACTCCTTTTCAATCAGCCCCAGCATTTT. Translation gives CASSGGLLFNQPQHF.

The chain links TRBV29-1 to TRBJ1-1, with 9 bases identical to TRBD1. Germline CDR1 SQVTM, CDR2 ANQGSEA. The CDR3 has 11 residues. After removal of 6 bases from V and 10 bases from J, the junction contained 6 bases not matched to a gene. The CDR3 sequence: CSVGGQGRAFF. The CDR3 region has the DNA TGCAGCGTGGGAGGACAGGGGAGAGCTTTCTTT.

The genes are TRBV4-1 and TRBJ1-2; 7 bases agree with TRBD1. Germline-derived CDR1 and CDR2 are MGHRA and YSYEKL. Trimming took 4 bases from V and 2 from J; bases not matched to a gene: 1. The CDR3 contains 13 residues. In nucleotides, the CDR3 is TGCGCCAGCAGCCGGGGACAGAACTATGGCTACACCTTC. Protein sequence: CASSRGQNYGYTF.

J is TRBJ2-1 and V is TRBV27; 7 positions agree with TRBD2. Per the germline V gene, CDR1 is MNHEY and CDR2 is SMNVEV (reference sequence). The trim removed 3 bases at V and 9 bases at J, leaving 14 bases unmatched. This CDR3 spans 16 amino acids. The CDR3 sequence is CASSFSAGDVSTEQFF. The CDR3 nucleotides are TGTGCCAGCAGTTTTTCGGCGGGAGATGTAAGTACTGAGCAGTTCTTC.

J is TRBJ2-5 and V is TRBV11-2, with a tentative D call TRBD1 (6 bases). Germline lookup yields CDR1 SGHAT and CDR2 FQNNGV. This CDR3 is built from 15 residues. V shed 0 bases and J shed 1 base, with 9 bases lying between them. CDR3 residues: CASSLDKGVQETQYF. The CDR3 nucleotides read TGTGCCAGCAGCTTAGACAAGGGGGTCCAAGAGACCCAGTACTTC.

The chain employs TRBV28 and TRBJ1-1; D remains unclear. V gave up 6 bases and J gave up 3 bases, with 17 bases separating them. The germline V gene has CDR1 MDHEN and CDR2 SYDVKM. CDR3 length: 15 residues. DNA of the CDR3: TGTGCCAGCAGCCCTATCGACATTTTAGACACTGAAGCTTTCTTT. The encoded protein is CASSPIDILDTEAFF.

The chain carries TRBV12-5 and TRBJ2-6; 7 bases line up with TRBD1. V lost 0 bases and J lost 5; bases outside the gene matches: 16. Germline assignment: CDR1 LGHNT and CDR2 FRNRAP. The CDR3 runs 20 residues. CDR3 protein: CASGLVQDRVGVSRANVLTF. DNA for the CDR3: TGTGCTAGTGGTTTGGTACAAGACAGGGTAGGGGTGAGTAGGGCCAACGTCCTGACTTTC. Combining the CDR3 with reference TRBV12-5 and TRBJ2-6 gives the whole variable domain DARVTQTPRHKVTEMGQEVTMRCQPILGHNTVFWYRQTMMQGLELLAYFRNRAPLDDSGMPKDRFSAEMPDATLATLKIQPSEPRDSAVYFCASGLVQDRVGVSRANVLTFGAGSRLTVL.

This chain joins TRBV19 and TRBJ1-1, with D unclear. Germline CDR1 is LNHDA and CDR2 is SQIVND (reference sequence). Trimming removed 0 bases from V and 4 bases from J, with 12 bases in between. The CDR3 is 15 amino acids. The CDR3 region has the DNA TGTGCCAGTAGTATAGATGGCAGGCGGGGCACTGAAGCTTTCTTT. Translating it yields CASSIDGRRGTEAFF. Complete variable domain (other parts from reference TRBV19 and TRBJ1-1): DGGITQSPKYLFRKEGQNVTLSCEQNLNHDAMYWYRQDPGQGLRLIYYSQIVNDFQKGDIAEGYSVSREKKESFPLTVTSAQKNPTAFYLCASSIDGRRGTEAFFGQGTRLTVV.

The DNA of the CDR3 is TGCGCCAGCAGCCTTCCCGGGACTACGAGTTACGAGCAGTACTTC. Its protein is CASSLPGTTSYEQYF. The chain recombines TRBV5-1 with TRBJ2-7; 7 bases fit TRBD2. The V segment lost 4 bases and the J segment 4 bases; nucleotides outside the gene matches: 11. The CDR3 length is 15 residues. From germline, CDR1 is SGHRS and CDR2 YFSETQ.